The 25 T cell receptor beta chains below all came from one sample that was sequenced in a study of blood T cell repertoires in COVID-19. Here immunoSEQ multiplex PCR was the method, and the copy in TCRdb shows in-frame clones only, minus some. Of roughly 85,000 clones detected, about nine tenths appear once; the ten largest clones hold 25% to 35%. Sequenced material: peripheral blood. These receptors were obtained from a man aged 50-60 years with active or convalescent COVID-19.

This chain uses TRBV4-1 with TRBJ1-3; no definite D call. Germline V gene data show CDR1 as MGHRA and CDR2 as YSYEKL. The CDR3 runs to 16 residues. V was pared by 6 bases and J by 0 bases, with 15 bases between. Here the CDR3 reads CASRSEPGDSGNTIYF. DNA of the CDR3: TGCGCCAGCAGATCAGAACCAGGTGACTCTGGAAACACCATATATTTT.

The CDR3 loop is CASTVPGGAGELFF. The DNA of the CDR3 is TGTGCCAGCACCGTCCCGGGGGGGGCCGGGGAGCTGTTTTTT. The V call is TRBV6-5, the J call TRBJ2-2; 8 positions agree with TRBD2. J gave up 6 bases and V 7 bases, and 7 bases lay outside the gene matches. The CDR3 sequence is 14 residues long. The germline V gene has CDR1 MNHEY and CDR2 SVGAGI.

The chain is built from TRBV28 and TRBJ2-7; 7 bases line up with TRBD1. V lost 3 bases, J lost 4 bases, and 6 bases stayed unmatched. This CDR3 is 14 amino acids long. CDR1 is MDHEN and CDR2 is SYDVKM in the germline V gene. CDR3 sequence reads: CASSLGTEVYEQYF. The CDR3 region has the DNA TGTGCCAGCAGTTTGGGGACAGAAGTATACGAGCAGTACTTC.

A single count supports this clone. Here the CDR3 reads CASSFRVGGTDTQYF. The CDR3 DNA reads as TGCGCCAGCAGCTTTCGGGTAGGGGGCACAGATACGCAGTATTTT. The rearrangement uses TRBV5-1 and TRBJ2-3; possible D gene TRBD1, 5 bases. The V gene lost 2 bases and the J gene lost 1 base, with 11 bases spanning the gap. CDR1 is SGHRS and CDR2 is YFSETQ in the germline V gene. The CDR3 loop spans 15 amino acids.

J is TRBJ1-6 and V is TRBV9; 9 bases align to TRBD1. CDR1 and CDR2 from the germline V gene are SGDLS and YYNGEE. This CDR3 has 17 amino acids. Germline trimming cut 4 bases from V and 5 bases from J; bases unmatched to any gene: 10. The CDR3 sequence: CASSPNLGQGNNSPLHF. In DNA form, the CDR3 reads TGTGCCAGCAGCCCCAACCTGGGACAGGGAAATAATTCACCCCTCCACTTT.

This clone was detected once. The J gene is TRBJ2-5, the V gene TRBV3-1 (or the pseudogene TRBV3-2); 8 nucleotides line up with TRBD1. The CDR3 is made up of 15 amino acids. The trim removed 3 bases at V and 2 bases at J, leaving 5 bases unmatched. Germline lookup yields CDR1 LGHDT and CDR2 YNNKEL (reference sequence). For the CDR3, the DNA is TGTGCCAGCAGCCAGACCTGGACAGGGCAAGAGACCCAGTACTTC. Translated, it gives CASSQTWTGQETQYF.

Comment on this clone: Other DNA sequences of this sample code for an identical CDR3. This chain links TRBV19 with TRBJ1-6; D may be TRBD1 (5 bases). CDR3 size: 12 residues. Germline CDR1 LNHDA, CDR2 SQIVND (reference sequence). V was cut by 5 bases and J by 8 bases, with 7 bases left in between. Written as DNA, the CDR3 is TGTGCCAGTAGTGCGGGGGATTCACCCCTCCACTTT. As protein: CASSAGDSPLHF.

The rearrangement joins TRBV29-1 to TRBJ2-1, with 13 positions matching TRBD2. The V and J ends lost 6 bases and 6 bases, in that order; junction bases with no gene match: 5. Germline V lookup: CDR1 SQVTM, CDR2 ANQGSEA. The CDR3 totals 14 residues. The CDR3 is CSVAGTSGTNEQFF. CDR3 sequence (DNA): TGCAGCGTAGCCGGGACTAGCGGGACCAATGAGCAGTTCTTC.

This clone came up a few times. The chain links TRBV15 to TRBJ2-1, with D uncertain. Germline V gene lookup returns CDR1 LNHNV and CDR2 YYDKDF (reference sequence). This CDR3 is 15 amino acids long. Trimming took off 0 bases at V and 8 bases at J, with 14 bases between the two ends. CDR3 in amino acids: CATSRDIGGNYEQFF. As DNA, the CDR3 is TGTGCCACCAGCAGAGACATTGGCGGCAACTATGAGCAGTTCTTC.

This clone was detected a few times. The CDR3 sequence is CASSLLAGVNEQFF. The DNA of the CDR3 is TGTGCCAGCAGTTTATTGGCAGGGGTCAATGAGCAGTTCTTC. This rearrangement joins TRBV28 to TRBJ2-1; the D gene is possibly TRBD1 (6 bases). The V end was cut by 1 base, the J end by 6 bases, with 10 bases between. The CDR3 consists of 14 residues. CDR1 is MDHEN, CDR2 SYDVKM, per germline.

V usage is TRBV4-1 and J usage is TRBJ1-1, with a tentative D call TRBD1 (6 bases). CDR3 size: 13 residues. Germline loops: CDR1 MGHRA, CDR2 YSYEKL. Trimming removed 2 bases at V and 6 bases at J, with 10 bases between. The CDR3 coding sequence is TGCGCCAGCAGCCAATTCAGGGGATCTGAAGCTTTCTTT. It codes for CASSQFRGSEAFF.

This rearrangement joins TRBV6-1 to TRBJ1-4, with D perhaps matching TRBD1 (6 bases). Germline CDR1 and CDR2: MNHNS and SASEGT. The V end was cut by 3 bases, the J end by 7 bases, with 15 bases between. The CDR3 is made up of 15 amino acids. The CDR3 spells CASSESGASLEKLFF. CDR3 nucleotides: TGTGCCAGCAGTGAGTCAGGGGCTTCTCTTGAAAAACTGTTTTTT.

As DNA, the CDR3 is TGTGCCAGCAGCCTTGGACAGGAGACCTACAATGAGCAGTTCTTC. Protein: CASSLGQETYNEQFF. The rearrangement links TRBV11-3 to TRBJ2-1; TRBD1 aligns across 7 bases. The V gene end was trimmed by 5 bases and the J gene end by 2 bases; junction bases not matched to a gene: 6. The germline V gene encodes CDR1 SGHNT and CDR2 YENEEA. The CDR3 extends over 15 amino acids.

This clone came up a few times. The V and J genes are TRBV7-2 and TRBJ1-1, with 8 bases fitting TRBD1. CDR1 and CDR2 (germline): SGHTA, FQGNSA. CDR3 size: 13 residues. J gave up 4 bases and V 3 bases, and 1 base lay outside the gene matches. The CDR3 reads CASSFDRGTEAFF. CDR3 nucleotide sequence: TGTGCCAGCAGCTTTGACAGGGGCACTGAAGCTTTCTTT. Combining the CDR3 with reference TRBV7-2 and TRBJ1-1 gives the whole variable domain GAGVSQSPSNKVTEKGKDVELRCDPISGHTALYWYRQSLGQGLEFLIYFQGNSAPDKSGLPSDRFSAERTGGSVSTLTIQRTQQEDSAVYLCASSFDRGTEAFFGQGTRLTVV.

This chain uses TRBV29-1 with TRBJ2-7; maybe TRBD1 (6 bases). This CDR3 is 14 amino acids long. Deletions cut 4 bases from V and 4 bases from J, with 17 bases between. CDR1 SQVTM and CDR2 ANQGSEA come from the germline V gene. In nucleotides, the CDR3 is TGCAGCGTTGTCAGGGGCCGCGTCCGGTACGAGCAGTACTTC. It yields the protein CSVVRGRVRYEQYF.

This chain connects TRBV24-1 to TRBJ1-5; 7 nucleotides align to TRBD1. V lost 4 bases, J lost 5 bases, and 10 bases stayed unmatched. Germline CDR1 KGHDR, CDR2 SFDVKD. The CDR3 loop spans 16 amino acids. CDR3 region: CATSDPARGRDQPQHF. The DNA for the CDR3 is TGTGCCACCAGTGACCCCGCGAGGGGGCGCGATCAGCCCCAGCATTTT.

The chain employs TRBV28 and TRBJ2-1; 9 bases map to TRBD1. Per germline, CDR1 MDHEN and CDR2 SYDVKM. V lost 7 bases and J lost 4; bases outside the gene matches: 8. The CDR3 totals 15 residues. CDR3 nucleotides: TGTGCCAGCATCGCCGGGACAGGGAGTTACAATGAGCAGTTCTTC. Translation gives CASIAGTGSYNEQFF.

For the CDR3, the DNA is TGTGCCAGCAGCTTATACAGGTTCTACGAGCAGTACTTC. Protein sequence: CASSLYRFYEQYF. The J gene is TRBJ2-7, the V gene TRBV11-2; a weak D match, TRBD1 (5 bases). Germline loops: CDR1 SGHAT, CDR2 FQNNGV. V was clipped by 2 bases and J by 3 bases, with 8 bases between them. The CDR3 loop spans 13 amino acids.

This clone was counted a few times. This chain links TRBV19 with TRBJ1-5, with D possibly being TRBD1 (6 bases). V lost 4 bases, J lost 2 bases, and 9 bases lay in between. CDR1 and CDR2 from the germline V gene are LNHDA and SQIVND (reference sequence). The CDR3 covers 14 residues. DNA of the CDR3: TGTGCCAGTAGTAGCAGGGGAGGCAATCAGCCCCAGCATTTT. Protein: CASSSRGGNQPQHF.

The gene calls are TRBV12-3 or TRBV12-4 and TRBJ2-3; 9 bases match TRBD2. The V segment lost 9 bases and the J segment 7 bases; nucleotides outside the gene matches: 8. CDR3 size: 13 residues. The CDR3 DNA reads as TGTGCCAGTGGGCGGGAGGGCCTGTATACGCAGTATTTT. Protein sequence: CASGREGLYTQYF.

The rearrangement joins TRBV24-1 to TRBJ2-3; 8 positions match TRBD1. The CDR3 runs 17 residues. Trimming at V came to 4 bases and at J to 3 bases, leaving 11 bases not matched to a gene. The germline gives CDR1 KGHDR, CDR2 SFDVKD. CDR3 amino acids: CATSETDAGGGTDTQYF. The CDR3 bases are TGTGCCACCAGTGAGACCGATGCAGGGGGCGGGACAGATACGCAGTATTTT.

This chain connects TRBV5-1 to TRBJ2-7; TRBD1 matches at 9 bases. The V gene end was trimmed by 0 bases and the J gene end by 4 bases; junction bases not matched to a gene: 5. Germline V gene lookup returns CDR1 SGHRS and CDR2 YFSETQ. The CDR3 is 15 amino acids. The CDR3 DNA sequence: TGCGCCAGCAGCTTGGCGACAGGGGGGCTGTACGAGCAGTACTTC. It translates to CASSLATGGLYEQYF.

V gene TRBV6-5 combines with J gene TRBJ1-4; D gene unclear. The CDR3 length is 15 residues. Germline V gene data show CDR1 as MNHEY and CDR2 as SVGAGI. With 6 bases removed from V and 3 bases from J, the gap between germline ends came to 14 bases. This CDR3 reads CASRNTVGANEKLFF. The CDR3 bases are TGTGCCAGCAGGAATACGGTGGGAGCTAATGAAAAACTGTTTTTT.

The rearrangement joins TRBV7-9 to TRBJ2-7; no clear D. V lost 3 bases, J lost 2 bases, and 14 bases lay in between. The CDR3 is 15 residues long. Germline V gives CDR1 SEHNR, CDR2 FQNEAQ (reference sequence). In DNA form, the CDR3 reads TGTGCCAGCAGCTTCAAGGCGCAGGTCCCCTACGAGCAGTACTTC. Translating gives CASSFKAQVPYEQYF.

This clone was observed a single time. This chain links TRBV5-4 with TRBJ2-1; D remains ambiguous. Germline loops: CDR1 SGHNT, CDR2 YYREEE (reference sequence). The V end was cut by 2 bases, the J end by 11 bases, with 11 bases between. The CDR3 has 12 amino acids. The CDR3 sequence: CASSLAGMKQFF. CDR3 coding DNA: TGTGCCAGCAGCTTAGCAGGCATGAAGCAGTTCTTC.